The 27 T cell receptor beta chains below all came from one sample that was sequenced in a study of cytomegalovirus exposure and HLA in healthy donors. The PCR made use of 60 Vbeta and 13 Jbeta primers. Here immunoSEQ multiplex PCR was the method, and the copy in TCRdb shows in-frame clones only, minus some. The sample carries some 130,000 clones, over 70% recorded once. Sequenced input: PBMCs. All receptors come from a man aged 40-55 years in good health and CMV-seronegative.

The chain couples TRBV7-2 to TRBJ1-1, with D tentatively TRBD1 (5 bases). V shed 5 bases and J shed 0 bases, with 22 bases lying between them. This CDR3 is 18 amino acids long. CDR1 and CDR2 from the germline V gene are SGHTA and FQGNSA. CDR3 sequence reads: CASSGKTVLRFMNTEAFF. CDR3 coding DNA: TGTGCCAGCAGCGGGAAGACAGTCCTCCGTTTTATGAACACTGAAGCTTTCTTT.

This clone occurred a few times. V gene TRBV18 combines with J gene TRBJ1-1; perhaps TRBD1 as D (5 bases). V was cut by 0 bases and J by 6 bases, with 11 bases left in between. This CDR3 is 14 amino acids long. The germline V gene has CDR1 KGHSH and CDR2 LQKENI. The CDR3 nucleotides are TGTGCCAGCTCACCACCTTTAGGGGCGGCTGAAGCTTTCTTT. It codes for CASSPPLGAAEAFF.

The V gene is TRBV4-1, the J gene TRBJ2-2, with TRBD2 matching 10 bases. The CDR3 spans 17 residues. The ends lost 6 bases at V and 0 bases at J; junction bases unmatched: 7. Germline CDR1 reads MGHRA; CDR2 reads YSYEKL. CDR3 sequence: CASRTKAGGPNTGELFF. CDR3 DNA sequence: TGCGCCAGCAGGACTAAAGCGGGGGGGCCGAACACCGGGGAGCTGTTTTTT.

This sequence joins TRBV6-1 and TRBJ1-1; a weak D match, TRBD1 (5 bases). CDR3 length: 14 residues. Germline loops: CDR1 MNHNS, CDR2 SASEGT. V was shortened by 4 bases and J by 0 bases, with 9 bases between the two germline ends. The DNA of the CDR3 is TGTGCCAGCAGTGGCCAGACAGTGAACACTGAAGCTTTCTTT. It is translated as CASSGQTVNTEAFF.

This chain links TRBV7-8 with TRBJ2-5; 10 bases align to TRBD1. V trimming: 1 base; J trimming: 4 bases; junction bases outside the gene matches: 3. Germline assignment: CDR1 SGHVS and CDR2 FQNEAQ. This CDR3 contains 15 residues. The CDR3 sequence: CASSLGDRGPETQYF. CDR3 DNA: TGTGCCAGCAGCTTAGGGGACAGGGGCCCAGAGACCCAGTACTTC.

This sequence joins TRBV9 and TRBJ1-2, with 10 bases that match TRBD1. CDR3 length: 14 residues. V lost 5 bases and J lost 5; bases outside the gene matches: 6. The germline gives CDR1 SGDLS, CDR2 YYNGEE. Here the CDR3 reads CASSGTGVLYGYTF. DNA of the CDR3: TGTGCCAGCAGTGGGACAGGGGTGCTTTATGGCTACACCTTC. Drawing the rest from reference TRBV9 and TRBJ1-2, the complete variable domain is DSGVTQTPKHLITATGQRVTLRCSPRSGDLSVYWYQQSLDQGLQFLIQYYNGEERAKGNILERFSAQQFPDLHSELNLSSLELGDSALYFCASSGTGVLYGYTFGSGTRLTVV.

The gene calls are TRBV30 and TRBJ2-7; TRBD2 matches at 7 bases. V gave up 8 bases and J gave up 7 bases; unmatched junction bases: 5. The CDR3 is 10 residues long. The germline gives CDR1 GTSNPN, CDR2 SVGIG (reference sequence). This CDR3 reads CAGGSREQYF. In nucleotides, the CDR3 is TGTGCCGGCGGGAGTCGGGAGCAGTACTTC. The whole variable domain, filled in from reference TRBV30 and TRBJ2-7, reads SQTIHQWPATLVQPVGSPLSLECTVEGTSNPNLYWYRQAAGRGLQLLFYSVGIGQISSEVPQNLSASRPQDRQFILSSKKLLLSDSGFYLCAGGSREQYFGPGTRLTVT.

The J gene is TRBJ2-2, the V gene TRBV7-6, with D possibly TRBD2 on 5 matching bases. There are 17 residues in the CDR3. V was clipped by 2 bases and J by 2 bases, with 15 bases between them. Germline V gene sequence: CDR1 SGHVS, CDR2 FNYEAQ. CDR3 loop: CASSLQPSGFNTGELFF. The CDR3, as DNA: TGTGCCAGCAGCTTACAACCCAGCGGTTTTAACACCGGGGAGCTGTTTTTT.

V gene TRBV5-1 combines with J gene TRBJ2-2; 12 bases are a match to TRBD2. The CDR3 is made up of 16 amino acids. Germline V lookup: CDR1 SGHRS, CDR2 YFSETQ. Losses at the gene ends were 4 bases for V and 8 bases for J; bases not matched to a gene: 9. The CDR3 here is CASSLPLAGGQGELFF. The DNA for the CDR3 is TGCGCCAGCAGCCTGCCACTAGCGGGGGGTCAAGGGGAGCTGTTTTTT.

V usage is TRBV6-6 and J usage is TRBJ2-1; D possibly corresponds to TRBD2 (5 bases). The CDR3 is made up of 16 amino acids. The germline V gene encodes CDR1 MNHNY and CDR2 SVGAGI (reference sequence). V was shortened by 6 bases and J by 4 bases, with 19 bases between the two germline ends. CDR3 loop: CASSSTTGSGYNEQFF. The CDR3 nucleotides read TGTGCCAGCAGCTCCACGACGGGGTCGGGGTACAATGAGCAGTTCTTC.

This clone occurred many times. V and J are TRBV28 and TRBJ2-1, with TRBD1 matching over 8 bases. Losses at the gene ends were 6 bases for V and 7 bases for J; bases not matched to a gene: 8. This CDR3 has 14 amino acids. Germline CDR1 MDHEN, CDR2 SYDVKM. The CDR3 sequence: CASSQDRAGNEQFF. DNA of the CDR3: TGTGCCAGCAGCCAGGACAGGGCTGGGAATGAGCAGTTCTTC.

The V and J genes are TRBV4-1 and TRBJ2-7; D gene ambiguous. Deletions cut 3 bases from V and 4 bases from J, with 10 bases between. The CDR3 runs to 13 residues. Per the germline V gene, CDR1 is MGHRA and CDR2 is YSYEKL. CDR3 residues: CASSHALEYEQYF. The DNA of the CDR3 is TGCGCCAGCAGCCATGCCCTTGAGTACGAGCAGTACTTC.

The genes are TRBV9 and TRBJ1-1; weak D call: TRBD1 (6 bases). V shed 5 bases and J shed 4 bases, with 12 bases lying between them. This CDR3 contains 13 residues. The germline V gene encodes CDR1 SGDLS and CDR2 YYNGEE. CDR3 sequence: CASRPTGPTEAFF. CDR3 bases: TGTGCCAGCAGGCCAACAGGGCCCACTGAAGCTTTCTTT.

The rearrangement uses TRBV6-5 and TRBJ2-1; D is possibly TRBD1 (7 bases). The CDR3 is made up of 15 amino acids. V lost 7 bases and J 1 base, leaving 14 bases between the germline ends. Germline loops: CDR1 MNHEY, CDR2 SVGAGI. CDR3 nucleotides: TGTGCCAGCACCCGGACAGGACTATCCTACAATGAGCAGTTCTTC. This gives the protein CASTRTGLSYNEQFF.

The rearrangement uses TRBV29-1 and TRBJ1-4; weak D call: TRBD1 (5 bases). Looked up from germline, CDR1 is SQVTM and CDR2 is ANQGSEA. The CDR3 extends over 13 amino acids. V was clipped by 6 bases and J by 2 bases, with 10 bases between them. The CDR3 nucleotides are TGCAGCGTGGAGACAGTTACTAATGAAAAACTGTTTTTT. Translation: CSVETVTNEKLFF.

The chain uses TRBV19 and TRBJ2-1; 15 nucleotides line up with TRBD2. V shed 3 bases and J 4 bases; nucleotides not matched to a gene: 10. The germline V gene encodes CDR1 LNHDA and CDR2 SQIVND (reference sequence). This CDR3 is 19 amino acids long. The CDR3 nucleotides read TGTGCCAGTAGTATTTATCGGACTAGCGGGAGGGCCGGGTACAATGAGCAGTTCTTC. Its protein is CASSIYRTSGRAGYNEQFF.

This clone occurred a few times. The chain uses TRBV7-6 and TRBJ1-5; TRBD1 might be the D (6 bases). The germline V gene has CDR1 SGHVS and CDR2 FNYEAQ. The CDR3 runs to 13 residues. V was pared by 8 bases and J by 7 bases, with 15 bases between. The CDR3 sequence is CASGRGGGQPQHF. The CDR3 DNA reads TGTGCCAGCGGCAGGGGTGGAGGACAGCCCCAGCATTTT.

This chain connects TRBV6-1 to TRBJ2-5, with 8 positions matching TRBD2. The CDR3 loop spans 13 amino acids. Germline-derived CDR1 and CDR2 are MNHNS and SASEGT. V shed 6 bases, J shed 8 bases, and the junction held 8 bases outside the gene matches. The CDR3 nucleotides read TGTGCCAGCAGGAGTACTAGCGGTACCACCCAGTACTTC. Protein: CASRSTSGTTQYF.

The chain employs TRBV19 and TRBJ1-2, with a weak D call TRBD1 (5 bases). This CDR3 comprises 13 residues. V was clipped by 3 bases and J by 4 bases, with 9 bases between them. Germline V lookup: CDR1 LNHDA, CDR2 SQIVND (reference sequence). This CDR3 is CASSMQGSYGYTF. The DNA for the CDR3 is TGTGCCAGTAGTATGCAGGGTAGCTATGGCTACACCTTC.

This clone was picked up one time. The chain couples TRBV20-1 to TRBJ1-2; 7 bases match TRBD1. Germline loops: CDR1 DFQATT, CDR2 SNEGSKA (reference sequence). Trimming cost V 5 bases and J 8 bases; bases outside gene matches: 2. The CDR3 covers 10 residues. The CDR3 region is CSAYRGGYTF. In DNA, the CDR3 is TGCAGTGCTTACAGGGGCGGCTACACCTTC.

This rearrangement joins TRBV27 to TRBJ1-2, with a weak D call TRBD1 (6 bases). The germline V gene encodes CDR1 MNHEY and CDR2 SMNVEV (reference sequence). Trimming shortened V by 11 bases and J by 2 bases, and 12 bases separated the two germline ends. This CDR3 comprises 12 residues. CDR3 nucleotides: TGTGCCGCTGGGGGGGCGAACTATGGCTACACCTTC. Its translation: CAAGGANYGYTF.

This chain uses TRBV5-8 with TRBJ2-5; D may be TRBD2 (6 bases). From germline, CDR1 is SGHTS and CDR2 YDEGEE. The ends were cut back, 0 bases at V and 5 bases at J, with 11 bases in the middle. The length of the CDR3 is 14 residues. In nucleotides, the CDR3 is TGTGCCAGCAGCTTGGAGGCAGGGAGGGAGACCCAGTACTTC. Translated: CASSLEAGRETQYF. The full variable domain, completed using reference TRBV5-8 and TRBJ2-5, is EAGVTQSPTHLIKTRGQQATLRCSPISGHTSVYWYQQALGLGLQFLLWYDEGEERNRGNFPPRFSGRQFPNYSSELNVNALELEDSALYLCASSLEAGRETQYFGPGTRLLVL.

V and J are TRBV5-1 and TRBJ2-4; D might be TRBD1 (6 bases). In germline, CDR1 is SGHRS, CDR2 YFSETQ. CDR3 size: 16 residues. Trimming took off 1 base at V and 8 bases at J, with 19 bases between the two ends. CDR3 DNA sequence: TGCGCCAGCAGCTTGAGGAGAGGTGGGGGCGAATACATTCAGTACTTC. It specifies CASSLRRGGGEYIQYF.

This chain links TRBV28 with TRBJ2-1; 8 bases fit TRBD1. The CDR3 runs to 15 residues. Germline lookup yields CDR1 MDHEN and CDR2 SYDVKM. Losses at the gene ends were 5 bases for V and 8 bases for J; bases not matched to a gene: 11. The DNA of the CDR3 is TGTGCCAGCAGTGTCATACAGGGGGTTGGCGATGAGCAGTTCTTC. Protein sequence: CASSVIQGVGDEQFF.

The J gene is TRBJ2-3, the V gene TRBV11-3, with D perhaps matching TRBD2 (5 bases). This CDR3 has 15 residues. Trimming took off 2 bases at V and 6 bases at J, with 15 bases between the two ends. Germline V gene data show CDR1 as SGHNT and CDR2 as YENEEA. The DNA of the CDR3 is TGTGCCAGCAGCTTATGGCCGGGGATTATTGATACGCAGTATTTT. Translating it yields CASSLWPGIIDTQYF.

There are a few counts of this clone. The chain employs TRBV6-5 and TRBJ1-1, with D possibly TRBD1 on 5 matching bases. V lost 6 bases, J lost 5 bases, and 13 bases lay in between. The CDR3 consists of 13 residues. The germline CDR1 and CDR2 sequences are MNHEY and SVGAGI. In DNA, the CDR3 is TGTGCCAGCAGCATACTGGAGGGGACTGAAGCTTTCTTT. This sequence encodes CASSILEGTEAFF.

This clone showed up just a few times. As DNA, the CDR3 is TGTGCCAGCAGCTTAGCATCAGGGGTTACGGGAACGGCTTTCTTT. Its protein product is CASSLASGVTGTAFF. This chain connects TRBV7-6 to TRBJ1-1; TRBD1 might be the D (6 bases). Trimming left V 0 bases short and J 11 bases short, with 19 bases between. This CDR3 comprises 15 residues. Looked up from germline, CDR1 is SGHVS and CDR2 is FNYEAQ.